The 32 T cell receptor beta chains below were found in one sample sequenced in a study of T cells in Graves' hyperthyroidism and ophthalmopathy (dated by TCRdb to the late 2010s). Libraries were constructed by multiplex PCR. The sequencer listed for this sample is Illumina HiSeq 2000. The TCR beta CDR3 regions were amplified from the RNA transcripts. The first round of RT-PCR for the TCR CDR3 was performed with the HTBI primer set and the Qiagen OneStep RT-PCR kit. Starting from the raw public reads, TCRdb applied fastp trimming at Q25, assembled clones with MiXCR and retained in-frame beta chains. Rows are combined by CDR3 protein, so each entry shows the most common genes and DNA. This sample comprises just under 750,000 distinct CDR3 sequences, under 45% of them detected only once. The ten top clones hold around 29% of the sample. The sample consisted of blood. The source is a woman aged 40 to 50 with Graves' hyperthyroidism.

The V gene is TRBV14, the J gene TRBJ1-4; 7 bases fit TRBD1. Germline V lookup: CDR1 SGHDN, CDR2 FVKESK. The CDR3 length is 17 residues. After removal of 1 base from V and 8 bases from J, the junction contained 13 bases not matched to a gene. CDR3 DNA sequence: TGTGCCAGCAGCCAAGCAAGGGGGACAGTCGTGGGGGAAAAACTGTTTTTT. As protein: CASSQARGTVVGEKLFF.

As concerns this clonotype: A read error is possible here, since a much larger clone lies one base away. The chain joins TRBV12-3 or TRBV12-4 to TRBJ1-4; D is uncertain. The CDR3 has 14 amino acids. The CDR3 reads CASRLETFDEKLFF. Written as DNA, the CDR3 is TGTGCCAGCCGTTTGGAGACCTTCGATGAAAAACTGTTTTTT.

The chain's CDR3 is CATSRTSGDEDTQYF. Here the CDR3 DNA reads TGTGCCACCAGCAGGACTAGCGGGGATGAAGATACGCAGTATTTT. V is TRBV15 and J is TRBJ2-3; 11 bases agree with TRBD2. This CDR3 is 15 amino acids long. J lost 5 bases, V lost 3 bases, and 4 bases had no gene match. The germline CDR1 and CDR2 sequences are LNHNV and YYDKDF (reference sequence).

This sequence joins TRBV10-3 and TRBJ1-4; D unclear. The germline V gene has CDR1 ENHRY and CDR2 SYGVKD. The V and J ends lost 3 bases and 8 bases respectively, with 7 bases between them. The CDR3 consists of 12 residues. The CDR3 here is CAISEGGEKLFF. CDR3 coding DNA: TGTGCCATCAGTGAAGGCGGAGAAAAACTGTTTTTT.

This clonotype has just a few counts. This chain connects TRBV20-1 to TRBJ1-1; a possible D gene is TRBD1 (5 bases). Germline V gene sequence: CDR1 DFQATT, CDR2 SNEGSKA (reference sequence). The CDR3 contains 13 residues. V lost 2 bases to trimming and J lost 3 bases, with 10 bases between them. The CDR3 reads CSARQGPYTEAFF. DNA for the CDR3: TGCAGTGCTAGACAGGGTCCGTACACTGAAGCTTTCTTT.

This chain connects TRBV25-1 to TRBJ2-7, with D possibly being TRBD1 (6 bases). Germline assignment: CDR1 MGHDK and CDR2 SYGVNS. There are 15 residues in the CDR3. Deletions cut 5 bases from V and 2 bases from J, with 16 bases between. The CDR3, as DNA: TGTGCCAGCAGTTTAGGGGGACGGGGAACCTACGAGCAGTACTTC. It specifies CASSLGGRGTYEQYF.

The chain combines TRBV2 with TRBJ1-5; maybe TRBD1 (5 bases). The length of the CDR3 is 15 residues. Germline V gene lookup returns CDR1 SNHLY and CDR2 FYNNEI. The V gene lost 8 bases and the J gene lost 11 bases, with 25 bases spanning the gap. The CDR3 DNA reads as TGTGCCAGCGTTGGGCCGCGGGGGGTAAGGGAGACCCAGCATTTT. As protein: CASVGPRGVRETQHF.

The chain combines TRBV7-2 with TRBJ2-7; 15 bases are a match to TRBD2. The CDR3 runs 20 residues. Trimming took 2 bases from V and 5 from J; bases not matched to a gene: 16. CDR1 is SGHTA, CDR2 FQGNSA, per germline. In nucleotides, the CDR3 is TGTGCCAGCAGCTTATACCGCACCCGTGGACTAGCGGGGGGGCCCCACGAGCAGTACTTC. Protein product: CASSLYRTRGLAGGPHEQYF.

The gene calls are TRBV6-6 and TRBJ2-5; tentatively, D is TRBD1 or TRBD2 (5 bases each). The DNA end favors TRBJ2-1, so the J call may be wrong. The CDR3 runs to 17 residues. Per the germline V gene, CDR1 is MNHNY and CDR2 is SVGAGI (reference sequence). For the CDR3, the DNA is TGTGCCAGCAGTTACTCGAGGGACGCATATCTCAAGAATGAGCAGTTCTTC. This translates into CASSYSRDAYLKNEQFF.

Ten or more counts support this clonotype. V gene TRBV20-1 combines with J gene TRBJ1-5, with 7 positions matching TRBD1. This CDR3 has 13 amino acids. Germline loops: CDR1 DFQATT, CDR2 SNEGSKA (reference sequence). V gave up 0 bases and J gave up 6 bases; unmatched junction bases: 2. CDR3 sequence (DNA): TGCAGTGCTAGAGAGCCAGGGGGTCAGCCCCAGCATTTT. It translates to CSAREPGGQPQHF.

This clonotype was counted a few times. V and J are TRBV4-1 and TRBJ1-3; no firm D call. Between the trimmed V and J ends, which lost 6 bases and 0 bases, there was a span of 12 bases. This CDR3 has 15 amino acids. Germline assignment: CDR1 MGHRA and CDR2 YSYEKL. This CDR3 is CASRHYGDSGNTIYF. CDR3 sequence (DNA): TGCGCCAGCAGGCATTACGGGGACTCTGGAAACACCATATATTTT.

This clonotype came up many times. The V and J genes are TRBV2 and TRBJ2-7; possibly TRBD1 for D (5 bases). Germline CDR1 reads SNHLY; CDR2 reads FYNNEI. With 3 bases removed from V and 3 bases from J, the gap between germline ends came to 18 bases. The CDR3 extends over 16 amino acids. CDR3 nucleotide sequence: TGTGCCAGCAGTGAGGGGCCTATTGCTTCCTTCTACGAGCAGTACTTC. Translation gives CASSEGPIASFYEQYF. Together with reference TRBV2 and TRBJ2-7, the CDR3 gives the full variable domain: EPEVTQTPSHQVTQMGQEVILRCVPISNHLYFYWYRQILGQKVEFLVSFYNNEISEKSEIFDDQFSVERPDGSNFTLKIRSTKLEDSAMYFCASSEGPIASFYEQYFGPGTRLTVT.

A few counts support this clonotype. V is TRBV7-2 and J is TRBJ2-7, with 8 bases identical to TRBD2. Trimming took 3 bases from V and 1 from J; bases not matched to a gene: 5. The CDR3 loop spans 15 amino acids. Germline V lookup: CDR1 SGHTA, CDR2 FQGNSA. CDR3 DNA sequence: TGTGCCAGCAGCTTGTCAGCGGGAGCGTCCTACGAGCAGTACTTC. It specifies CASSLSAGASYEQYF.

This clonotype was seen ten or more times. The chain joins TRBV6-1 to TRBJ1-6, with 8 bases fitting TRBD1. There are 14 residues in the CDR3. Germline V lookup: CDR1 MNHNS, CDR2 SASEGT. Trimming removed 5 bases from V and 8 bases from J; junction bases left unmatched: 5. CDR3 DNA sequence: TGTGCCAGCAGTTCAGCAGGGGGCCATTCACCCCTCCACTTT. This encodes CASSSAGGHSPLHF.

The chain recombines TRBV5-6 with TRBJ1-5; D is possibly TRBD1 (5 bases). Germline V gives CDR1 SGHDT, CDR2 YYEEEE. CDR3 length: 16 residues. Between the trimmed V and J ends, which lost 4 bases and 0 bases, there was a span of 14 bases. The chain's CDR3 is CASSVALGDSNQPQHF. For the CDR3, the DNA is TGTGCCAGCAGCGTGGCCCTAGGGGATAGCAATCAGCCCCAGCATTTT. The whole variable domain, remainder taken from reference TRBV5-6 and TRBJ1-5, is DAGVTQSPTHLIKTRGQQVTLRCSPKSGHDTVSWYQQALGQGPQFIFQYYEEEERQRGNFPDRFSGHQFPNYSSELNVNALLLGDSALYLCASSVALGDSNQPQHFGDGTRLSIL.

The genes are TRBV9 and TRBJ2-6; either TRBD1 or TRBD2 may supply D (6 bases each). There are 18 residues in the CDR3. Looked up from germline, CDR1 is SGDLS and CDR2 is YYNGEE. V was cut by 0 bases and J by 3 bases, with 16 bases left in between. The CDR3 is CASSVEGGSNYGANVLTF. The DNA for the CDR3 is TGTGCCAGCAGCGTAGAGGGGGGCTCGAACTATGGGGCCAACGTCCTGACTTTC.

The J gene is TRBJ1-5, the V gene TRBV25-1, with 10 positions matching TRBD1. Germline V gene sequence: CDR1 MGHDK, CDR2 SYGVNS. The CDR3 contains 16 residues. J gave up 8 bases and V 5 bases, and 12 bases lay outside the gene matches. CDR3 sequence (DNA): TGTGCCAGCAGTCGAACTGGACAGGGGGGAAACAAGCCCCAGCATTTT. This gives the protein CASSRTGQGGNKPQHF.

This clonotype was counted ten times or more. The chain joins TRBV7-9 to TRBJ1-4; TRBD1 is a possible D gene (6 bases). V was cut by 5 bases and J by 5 bases, with 12 bases left in between. There are 14 residues in the CDR3. Germline V gene data show CDR1 as SEHNR and CDR2 as FQNEAQ (reference sequence). The CDR3 loop reads CASSRGGSNEKLFF. CDR3 bases: TGTGCCAGCAGCCGAGGGGGGAGCAATGAAAAACTGTTTTTT.

There are many counts of this clonotype. The chain uses TRBV9 and TRBJ1-3; D gene ambiguous. V lost 3 bases to trimming and J lost 2 bases, with 18 bases between them. CDR1 and CDR2 from the germline V gene are SGDLS and YYNGEE. This CDR3 is 17 amino acids long. CDR3 in DNA: TGTGCCAGCAGCGAACGGTCGTGGTCGTCTACTGGAAACACCATATATTTT. Protein sequence: CASSERSWSSTGNTIYF.

This clonotype occurred many times. The chain is built from TRBV20-1 and TRBJ2-5; D ambiguous. V lost 5 bases and J 1 base, leaving 11 bases between the germline ends. CDR1 DFQATT and CDR2 SNEGSKA come from the germline V gene (reference sequence). CDR3 length: 13 residues. The CDR3 loop is CSAWTRSQETQYF. CDR3 DNA: TGCAGTGCTTGGACGAGGTCCCAAGAGACCCAGTACTTC.

The chain combines TRBV5-4 with TRBJ2-1, with 9 positions matching TRBD1. Germline V lookup: CDR1 SGHNT, CDR2 YYREEE (reference sequence). This CDR3 comprises 20 residues. V shed 5 bases, J shed 1 base, and the junction held 19 bases outside the gene matches. CDR3 residues: CASSGLVSRDRVGSYNEQFF. CDR3 DNA: TGTGCCAGCAGTGGCCTTGTCTCGCGGGACAGGGTTGGATCCTACAATGAGCAGTTCTTC.

The chain is built from TRBV7-9 and TRBJ1-1; 8 nucleotides match TRBD1. J lost 6 bases, V lost 5 bases, and 11 bases had no gene match. The length of the CDR3 is 15 residues. The germline V gene encodes CDR1 SEHNR and CDR2 FQNEAQ (reference sequence). CDR3 DNA sequence: TGTGCCAGCAGCGGGAGGGACAGGCTCGTGGCTGAAGCTTTCTTT. Amino acid sequence: CASSGRDRLVAEAFF.

V usage is TRBV7-3 and J usage is TRBJ2-5; perhaps TRBD1 as D (7 bases). V shed 5 bases and J shed 9 bases, with 22 bases lying between them. The CDR3 extends over 15 amino acids. From germline, CDR1 is SGHTA and CDR2 FQGTGA. DNA of the CDR3: TGTGCCAGCAGCGTAGGGGGCGGGAAAGAACAGCCCCAGTACTTC. As protein: CASSVGGGKEQPQYF.

V gene TRBV12-3 or TRBV12-4 combines with J gene TRBJ1-5; 7 bases match TRBD1. Trimming at V came to 6 bases and at J to 5 bases, leaving 10 bases not matched to a gene. This CDR3 is 15 amino acids long. In nucleotides, the CDR3 is TGTGCCAGCAGGACCAATCAGGGGGAGGATCAGCCCCAGCATTTT. It codes for CASRTNQGEDQPQHF.

The chain employs TRBV20-1 and TRBJ1-2; no clear D. Trimming took 3 bases from V and 4 from J, leaving 12 bases between them. The CDR3 runs to 13 residues. Looked up from germline, CDR1 is DFQATT and CDR2 is SNEGSKA (reference sequence). In DNA form, the CDR3 reads TGCAGTGCTAGTTTGCAGGACGGCTATGGCTACACCTTC. As protein: CSASLQDGYGYTF.

The chain links TRBV12-3 or TRBV12-4 to TRBJ1-1, with D possibly TRBD1 on 6 matching bases. The CDR3 is 15 amino acids. V dropped 4 bases and J dropped 2 bases, with 14 bases sitting between them. The CDR3 DNA is TGTGCCAGCAGTTCCCTCCGGGGGGCAAACACTGAAGCTTTCTTT. Encoded protein: CASSSLRGANTEAFF.

The chain couples TRBV7-2 to TRBJ1-3; the D is unclear. Between the trimmed V and J ends, which lost 5 bases and 2 bases, there was a span of 16 bases. This CDR3 spans 16 amino acids. CDR1 and CDR2 from the germline V gene are SGHTA and FQGNSA. CDR3 sequence: CASSRGPPDPGNTIYF. The CDR3 DNA follows: TGTGCCAGCAGCCGCGGCCCTCCTGACCCTGGAAACACCATATATTTT.

This clonotype was seen at least ten times. This sequence joins TRBV20-1 and TRBJ1-2; D is undetermined. From germline, CDR1 is DFQATT and CDR2 SNEGSKA (reference sequence). The CDR3 covers 13 residues. Deletions cut 6 bases from V and 7 bases from J, with 18 bases between. CDR3 coding DNA: TGCAGTGCCAGATTACCCGCGTCCCCTGGCTACACCTTC. It codes for CSARLPASPGYTF.

The chain recombines TRBV4-3 with TRBJ1-1; the match to TRBD1 covers 10 bases. Germline assignment: CDR1 LGHNA and CDR2 YSLEER. The CDR3 length is 15 residues. After removal of 3 bases from V and 10 bases from J, the junction contained 11 bases not matched to a gene. This CDR3 reads CASSQWDRGPPRAFF. The CDR3 DNA is TGCGCCAGCAGCCAGTGGGACAGGGGCCCTCCGCGAGCTTTCTTT.

The chain employs TRBV5-1 and TRBJ1-2; no definite D call. This CDR3 is 12 amino acids long. With 2 bases removed from V and 11 bases from J, the gap between germline ends came to 13 bases. Germline V gene lookup returns CDR1 SGHRS and CDR2 YFSETQ. DNA of the CDR3: TGCGCCAGCAGCTTCGAGGGTTCGTTTTACACCTTC. The encoded protein is CASSFEGSFYTF.

This chain joins TRBV24-1 and TRBJ2-7; weak D call: TRBD2 (5 bases). Trimming pared 9 bases from V and 3 bases from J, leaving 11 bases between. The CDR3 loop spans 12 amino acids. The germline V gene has CDR1 KGHDR and CDR2 SFDVKD. The CDR3 DNA sequence: TGTGCCACCGAGGGTGCGGGCTACGAGCAGTACTTC. It translates to CATEGAGYEQYF.

The chain links TRBV6-5 to TRBJ1-3; no definite D call. V shed 6 bases and J shed 7 bases, with 16 bases lying between them. The CDR3 length is 14 residues. Germline-derived CDR1 and CDR2 are MNHEY and SVGAGI. CDR3 sequence reads: CASSQTSVGNTIYF. The CDR3 DNA reads TGTGCCAGCAGCCAAACCTCAGTAGGGAACACCATATATTTT.